These 29 T cell receptor beta chains share one sample of origin, sequenced in a study of beta chain features in type 1 diabetes. General study findings and limits: Patients with Type 1 diabetes showed moderately but significantly shorter TCRB CDR3s in all four CD4+ subsets.

Their antigen targets remain unknown. The isolated RNA, all of it, was reverse transcribed, so expressed TCRB transcripts were what got sequenced. Clones were sequenced by immunoSEQ multiplex PCR, and TCRdb holds only the in-frame ones, with some missing. This repertoire shows more than 250,000 clones, roughly 20% found once; its top ten account for roughly 0.028%. Sequencing was performed on naive CD4+ T cells from blood. These receptors all stem from a woman in her forties with type 1 diabetes.

The chain carries TRBV18 and TRBJ2-2; no firm D call. The CDR3 length is 13 residues. V was shortened by 6 bases and J by 3 bases, with 8 bases between the two germline ends. Germline V lookup: CDR1 KGHSH, CDR2 LQKENI. The CDR3 region is CASSLTHTGELFF. Here the CDR3 DNA reads TGTGCCAGCTCGCTGACTCACACCGGGGAGCTGTTTTTT.

V gene TRBV7-9 combines with J gene TRBJ2-7; maybe TRBD1 (6 bases). Trimming took 11 bases from V and 1 from J, leaving 12 bases between them. The CDR3 is 12 residues long. CDR1 and CDR2 (germline): SEHNR, FQNEAQ (reference sequence). This CDR3 reads CAGGTGSYEQYF. The CDR3 region has the DNA TGTGCCGGTGGTACAGGGTCCTACGAGCAGTACTTC.

In this sample, this clone turned up a few times. The chain is built from TRBV5-4 and TRBJ2-5, with a possible D match to TRBD1 (5 bases). CDR3 size: 14 residues. The germline V gene has CDR1 SGHNT and CDR2 YYREEE (reference sequence). V dropped 1 base and J dropped 1 base, with 8 bases sitting between them. The chain's CDR3 is CASSLQGSQETQYF. CDR3 bases: TGTGCCAGCAGCTTGCAGGGATCCCAAGAGACCCAGTACTTC.

The chain employs TRBV4-1 and TRBJ2-7; 14 nucleotides line up with TRBD2. This CDR3 contains 16 residues. Germline-derived CDR1 and CDR2 are MGHRA and YSYEKL. J was trimmed by 6 bases and V by 3 bases; bases with no gene match: 7. The CDR3 sequence: CASSQGRLAGGSEQYF. As DNA, the CDR3 is TGCGCCAGCAGCCAGGGTCGACTAGCGGGAGGGAGCGAGCAGTACTTC.

Concerning this clone itself: The CDR3 does not end in the conserved phenylalanine or tryptophan, so this is likely a read error. It is unclear where the CDR3 begins or ends on the DNA, so no DNA is shown, and the CDR3 is as TCRdb lists it. The CDR3 loop reads CSASWGGL. The V and J genes are TRBV20-1 and TRBJ2-7; TRBD1, as called in the table, went unchecked against the DNA. The CDR3 length equals 8 residues, ends included. Per the germline V gene, CDR1 is DFQATT and CDR2 is SNEGSKA (reference sequence).

The V gene is TRBV6-5, the J gene TRBJ2-7; a possible D gene is TRBD1 (6 bases). The V and J ends lost 5 bases and 3 bases respectively, with 14 bases between them. The CDR3 sequence is 14 residues long. Germline V gene sequence: CDR1 MNHEY, CDR2 SVGAGI. CDR3 bases: TGTGCCAGCAGTCTCCAACAGGGTGGCTACGAGCAGTACTTC. This gives the protein CASSLQQGGYEQYF.

This sequence joins TRBV9 and TRBJ1-1; maybe TRBD1 (6 bases). The V end lost 0 bases, the J end lost 4 bases, and 10 bases lay between the germline ends. Germline V lookup: CDR1 SGDLS, CDR2 YYNGEE. The CDR3 is 14 amino acids. The CDR3 sequence is CASSVVEQGTEAFF. The CDR3 nucleotides are TGTGCCAGCAGCGTAGTCGAACAGGGCACTGAAGCTTTCTTT.

The chain carries TRBV14 and TRBJ1-2; TRBD1 agrees at 7 bases. CDR3 length equals 14 residues. J gave up 6 bases and V 4 bases, and 8 bases lay outside the gene matches. Germline V gene lookup returns CDR1 SGHDN and CDR2 FVKESK. CDR3 in amino acids: CASSPTTGRHGYTF. The CDR3 nucleotides read TGTGCCAGCAGCCCAACGACAGGGCGGCATGGCTACACCTTC.

DNA of the CDR3: TGCGCCAGCAGCTCAGGACTAGCGGGGCCCTACTCTGGGGCCAACGTCCTGACTTTC. Its translation: CASSSGLAGPYSGANVLTF. The chain combines TRBV5-1 with TRBJ2-6, with 12 bases aligning to TRBD2. The CDR3 has 19 residues. The germline V gene encodes CDR1 SGHRS and CDR2 YFSETQ. With V trimmed by 3 bases and J by 0 bases, 7 bases remained unmatched.

This clone was observed a handful of times. This chain connects TRBV4-1 to TRBJ2-7; D unresolved. The CDR3 consists of 13 residues. V gave up 4 bases and J gave up 3 bases, with 10 bases separating them. The germline V gene has CDR1 MGHRA and CDR2 YSYEKL. For the CDR3, the DNA is TGCGCCAGCAGCCGAGAGGCAAACTACGAGCAGTACTTC. This sequence encodes CASSREANYEQYF.

The chain joins TRBV5-1 to TRBJ2-5; 12 bases are a match to TRBD2. Germline lookup yields CDR1 SGHRS and CDR2 YFSETQ. This CDR3 has 15 residues. Germline trimming cut 7 bases from V and 4 bases from J; bases unmatched to any gene: 8. The CDR3 here is CASSPLAGGGETQYF. The CDR3 region has the DNA TGCGCCAGCTCCCCACTAGCGGGGGGCGGAGAGACCCAGTACTTC.

The rearrangement joins TRBV6-5 to TRBJ1-1; TRBD1 aligns across 8 bases. V shed 4 bases, J shed 4 bases, and the junction held 5 bases outside the gene matches. CDR1 MNHEY and CDR2 SVGAGI come from the germline V gene. The CDR3 runs to 14 residues. Here the CDR3 DNA reads TGTGCCAGCAGTTTGGACAGGGAGGCCACTGAAGCTTTCTTT. This codes for CASSLDREATEAFF.

This clone was seen only a few times. The rearrangement uses TRBV11-2 and TRBJ2-1; D might be TRBD1 (5 bases). This CDR3 comprises 14 residues. With 5 bases removed from V and 0 bases from J, the gap between germline ends came to 8 bases. In germline, CDR1 is SGHAT, CDR2 FQNNGV. CDR3 in amino acids: CASSADSSYNEQFF. Here the CDR3 DNA reads TGTGCCAGCAGCGCTGACAGCTCCTACAATGAGCAGTTCTTC.

There are a few counts of this clone. The chain links TRBV2 to TRBJ1-1, with D possibly TRBD1 on 6 matching bases. Germline CDR1 SNHLY, CDR2 FYNNEI. The V end lost 6 bases, the J end lost 0 bases, and 14 bases lay between the germline ends. The CDR3 has 15 residues. The CDR3 loop reads CASSQDRFMNTEAFF. As DNA, the CDR3 is TGTGCCAGCAGCCAAGACAGGTTCATGAACACTGAAGCTTTCTTT.

This chain connects TRBV4-3 to TRBJ2-7, with TRBD1 as a possible D gene (6 bases). CDR1 and CDR2 (germline): LGHNA, YSLEER. With 5 bases removed from V and 1 base from J, the gap between germline ends came to 18 bases. CDR3 size: 16 residues. In DNA, the CDR3 is TGCGCCAGCAGCGGTGGATGGCCAGGGGCGTCCTACGAGCAGTACTTC. Protein product: CASSGGWPGASYEQYF.

The rearrangement joins TRBV15 to TRBJ2-4, with D maybe TRBD2 (5 bases). V lost 0 bases to trimming and J lost 0 bases, with 15 bases between them. Germline lookup yields CDR1 LNHNV and CDR2 YYDKDF (reference sequence). The length of the CDR3 is 18 residues. Here the CDR3 reads CATSRDRRVWAAKNIQYF. CDR3 nucleotides: TGTGCCACCAGCAGAGATCGGCGGGTCTGGGCAGCCAAAAACATTCAGTACTTC.

There are a few counts of this clone. This chain links TRBV4-2 with TRBJ2-7, with unresolved D. V lost 4 bases to trimming and J lost 3 bases, with 13 bases between them. The germline V gene encodes CDR1 LGHNA and CDR2 YNFKEQ. The CDR3 has 14 residues. As DNA, the CDR3 is TGTGCCAGCAGCCCCGCTGGCCTGATCTACGAGCAGTACTTC. Translation: CASSPAGLIYEQYF.

This clone was found a few times. V gene TRBV5-1 combines with J gene TRBJ2-3; 7 positions agree with TRBD2. Trimming took 0 bases from V and 0 from J; bases not matched to a gene: 1. The CDR3 has 15 amino acids. The germline V gene has CDR1 SGHRS and CDR2 YFSETQ. CDR3 DNA sequence: TGCGCCAGCAGCTTGGATAGCGGGAGCACAGATACGCAGTATTTT. As protein: CASSLDSGSTDTQYF.

This clone was counted between two and nine times. The rearrangement joins TRBV5-4 to TRBJ1-1, with a possible D match to TRBD1 (5 bases). Trimming removed 0 bases at V and 4 bases at J, with 10 bases between. The CDR3 is made up of 14 amino acids. Germline V gene sequence: CDR1 SGHNT, CDR2 YYREEE (reference sequence). The CDR3 is CASSLVGGGTEAFF. The CDR3 DNA reads as TGTGCCAGCAGCTTGGTCGGCGGGGGCACTGAAGCTTTCTTT.

The CDR3 loop is CASSLGPGREKYF. The CDR3 DNA reads as TGTGCCAGCAGCTTGGGCCCGGGGCGGGAGAAGTATTTT. The rearrangement uses TRBV7-2 and TRBJ2-3, with 7 bases identical to TRBD2. Trimming cost V 3 bases and J 13 bases; bases outside gene matches: 10. CDR3 length: 13 amino acids. Per germline, CDR1 SGHTA and CDR2 FQGNSA.

The rearrangement links TRBV19 to TRBJ1-2; the D is unclear. The CDR3 consists of 13 residues. The germline V gene has CDR1 LNHDA and CDR2 SQIVND (reference sequence). The ends were cut back, 7 bases at V and 5 bases at J, with 14 bases in the middle. In DNA, the CDR3 is TGTGCCAGTAATTCCGGGGTCCCATATGGCTACACCTTC. Translated, it gives CASNSGVPYGYTF.

This clone was observed a few times. This sequence joins TRBV9 and TRBJ1-1; 9 bases line up with TRBD1. The junction had 4 bases not matched to a gene; V was cut back by 2 bases and J by 8 bases. The CDR3 runs to 13 residues. CDR1 is SGDLS, CDR2 YYNGEE, per germline. CDR3 sequence: CASSVEGQGEAFF. The CDR3 DNA reads as TGTGCCAGCAGCGTCGAAGGACAGGGGGAAGCTTTCTTT.

This clone was seen only a few times. The genes are TRBV11-2 and TRBJ2-1, with no clear D. The CDR3 totals 12 residues. The V gene's germline CDR1 is SGHAT and CDR2 FQNNGV. Trimming took off 5 bases at V and 7 bases at J, with 9 bases between the two ends. The CDR3 DNA reads as TGTGCCAGCAGCCCTATATCAAATGAGCAGTTCTTC. This encodes CASSPISNEQFF.

V is TRBV9 and J is TRBJ2-3, with D tentatively TRBD1 (8 bases). V lost 2 bases and J lost 11, with 15 bases in between. The CDR3 contains 13 residues. Germline CDR1 and CDR2: SGDLS and YYNGEE. The CDR3, as DNA: TGTGCCAGCAGCGTTGGACAGGGAGGGGAGCAGTATTTT. It is translated as CASSVGQGGEQYF.

This clone was detected only a few times. CDR3 sequence: CASSLVTSLAGELFF. The DNA of the CDR3 is TGTGCCAGCAGCTTGGTAACTAGCTTGGCCGGGGAGCTGTTTTTT. J is TRBJ2-2 and V is TRBV5-4; D possibly corresponds to TRBD2 (6 bases). Looked up from germline, CDR1 is SGHNT and CDR2 is YYREEE (reference sequence). The CDR3 runs to 15 residues. Trimming took off 0 bases at V and 6 bases at J, with 12 bases between the two ends.

There are a few counts of this clone. The J gene is TRBJ2-1, the V gene TRBV2; TRBD2 matches at 7 bases. This CDR3 contains 13 residues. Germline V gene data show CDR1 as SNHLY and CDR2 as FYNNEI. With V trimmed by 6 bases and J by 6 bases, 5 bases remained unmatched. The CDR3 sequence: CASRRREGNEQFF. Here the CDR3 DNA reads TGTGCCAGCAGGAGAAGGGAGGGCAATGAGCAGTTCTTC.

The sample holds a few counts of this clone. The gene calls are TRBV29-1 and TRBJ2-2; 12 bases align to TRBD2. Germline lookup yields CDR1 SQVTM and CDR2 ANQGSEA. CDR3 length equals 14 residues. V lost 6 bases and J lost 7; bases outside the gene matches: 6. CDR3 region: CSVRTSGMVGELFF. In nucleotides, the CDR3 is TGCAGCGTCAGGACTAGCGGGATGGTCGGGGAGCTGTTTTTT.

J is TRBJ2-1 and V is TRBV4-3; 9 nucleotides line up with TRBD2. This CDR3 is 16 amino acids long. The germline V gene has CDR1 LGHNA and CDR2 YSLEER. V shed 0 bases and J 10 bases; nucleotides not matched to a gene: 10. CDR3 residues: CASSQESSSGSGEQFF. The CDR3 DNA reads as TGCGCCAGCAGCCAAGAGAGCAGTAGCGGGAGCGGCGAGCAGTTCTTC.

The chain joins TRBV5-6 to TRBJ2-7; TRBD1 might be the D (6 bases). The CDR3 has 12 residues. Germline CDR1 and CDR2: SGHDT and YYEEEE. Trimming took off 7 bases at V and 4 bases at J, with 12 bases between the two ends. CDR3 in amino acids: CASSGTQYEQYF. The CDR3 DNA reads TGTGCCAGCTCCGGGACACAATACGAGCAGTACTTC.